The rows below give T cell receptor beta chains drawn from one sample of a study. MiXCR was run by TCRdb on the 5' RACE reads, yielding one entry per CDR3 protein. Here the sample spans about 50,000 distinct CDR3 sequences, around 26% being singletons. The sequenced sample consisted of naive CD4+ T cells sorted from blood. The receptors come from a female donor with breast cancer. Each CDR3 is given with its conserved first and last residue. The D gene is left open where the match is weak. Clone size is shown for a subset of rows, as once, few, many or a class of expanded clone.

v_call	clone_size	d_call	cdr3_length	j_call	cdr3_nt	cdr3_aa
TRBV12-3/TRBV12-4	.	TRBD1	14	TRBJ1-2	TGTGCCAGCAGTACAAGACAGGGCGAATATGGCTACACCTTC	CASSTRQGEYGYTF
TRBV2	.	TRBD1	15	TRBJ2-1	TGTGCCAGCAGACAGGGACAGGGGGCACACAATGAGCAGTTCTTC	CASRQGQGAHNEQFF
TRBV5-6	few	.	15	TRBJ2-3	TGTGCCAGCAACCGGCCCAAAACGGGCATAGATACGCAGTATTTT	CASNRPKTGIDTQYF
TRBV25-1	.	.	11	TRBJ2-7	TGTGCCAGCAGTGATTCGGGTGAGCAGTACTTC	CASSDSGEQYF
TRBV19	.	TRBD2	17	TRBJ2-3	TGTGCCAGTACCCTCAGCGGGGGGAAGCCTAATCAAGATACGCAGTATTTT	CASTLSGGKPNQDTQYF
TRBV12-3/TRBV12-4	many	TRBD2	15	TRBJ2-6	TGTGCCAGCAGTTTCGGGGGGACGGGGGCCAACGTCCTGACTTTC	CASSFGGTGANVLTF
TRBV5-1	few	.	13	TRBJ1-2	TGCGCCAGCAGCTTTCGGCAGAGCTATGGCTACACCTTC	CASSFRQSYGYTF
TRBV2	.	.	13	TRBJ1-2	TGTGCCAGCAGTCTTGTGGGTGCCGATGGCTACACCTTC	CASSLVGADGYTF
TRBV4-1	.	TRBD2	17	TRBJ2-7	TGCGCCAGCAGCCGTCTCATAAGGGGCGGGAGGGATCACGAGCAGTACTTC	CASSRLIRGGRDHEQYF
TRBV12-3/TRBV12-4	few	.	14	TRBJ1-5	TGTGCCAGCAGTTTGGTTGCTAGCAATCAGCCCCAGCATTTT	CASSLVASNQPQHF
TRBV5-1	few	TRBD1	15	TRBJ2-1	TGCGCCAGCAGCTTGTACGCAGGGGGAGTATATGAGCAGTTCTTC	CASSLYAGGVYEQFF
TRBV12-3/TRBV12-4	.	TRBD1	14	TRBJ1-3	TGTGCCAACTCAAACCCGGACAGGGGAAACACCATATATTTT	CANSNPDRGNTIYF
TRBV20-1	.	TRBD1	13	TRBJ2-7	TGCAGTGCGGGCGGGACAGGGGGAAGTGAGCAGTACTTC	CSAGGTGGSEQYF
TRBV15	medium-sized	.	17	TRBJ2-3	TGTGCCACCAGCAGAGATGGGCGGAGAATTAGCACAGATACGCAGTATTTT	CATSRDGRRISTDTQYF
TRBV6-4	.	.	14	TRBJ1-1	TGTGCCAGCAGTGACTCGAGCTTGAACACTGAAGCTTTCTTT	CASSDSSLNTEAFF
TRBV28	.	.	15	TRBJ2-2	TGTGCCAGCAGTTTATCCCCCCAGGTGGGCGGGGAGCTGTTTTTT	CASSLSPQVGGELFF
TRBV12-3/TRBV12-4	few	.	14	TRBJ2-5	TGTGCCAGCAGTTTGGGGTCTACTCAAGAGACCCAGTACTTC	CASSLGSTQETQYF
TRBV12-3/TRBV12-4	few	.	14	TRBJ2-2	TGTGCCAGCAGTTTACGTGAGGGAACCGGGGAGCTGTTTTTT	CASSLREGTGELFF
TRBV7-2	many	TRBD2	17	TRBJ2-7	TGTGCCAGCAGCAGCCGGCCTTTTGCGGGAGCGAACTACGAGCAGTACTTC	CASSSRPFAGANYEQYF
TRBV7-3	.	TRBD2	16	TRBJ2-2	TGTGCCAGCAGCGCAACAGCGGGGGGATCCACCGGGGAGCTGTTTTTT	CASSATAGGSTGELFF
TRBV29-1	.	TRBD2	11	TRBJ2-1	TGCAGCGTTGAAGAGACTAGCGAGCAGTTCTTC	CSVEETSEQFF
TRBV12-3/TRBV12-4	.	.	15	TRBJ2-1	TGTGCCAGCAGCCCATCGGGAAAGCAGGACAATGAGCAGTTCTTC	CASSPSGKQDNEQFF
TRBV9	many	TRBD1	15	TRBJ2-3	TGTGCCAGCAGCCCGGAATCAACAGGGGTGGATACGCAGTATTTT	CASSPESTGVDTQYF
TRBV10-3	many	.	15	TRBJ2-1	TGTGCCATCAGACACGCAGGAGATTCCTACAATGAGCAGTTCTTC	CAIRHAGDSYNEQFF
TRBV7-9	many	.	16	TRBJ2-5	TGTGCCAGCAGCTTAGTGGGGTCCTCGATCGTAGAGACCCAGTACTTC	CASSLVGSSIVETQYF
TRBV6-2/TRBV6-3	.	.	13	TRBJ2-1	TGTGCCAGCAGTTACGGGGCTAGCAATGAGCAGTTCTTC	CASSYGASNEQFF
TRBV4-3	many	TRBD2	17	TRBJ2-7	TGCGCCAGCAGCCAAAGCCCAATAGGGAGGGCTTCCTACGAGCAGTACTTC	CASSQSPIGRASYEQYF
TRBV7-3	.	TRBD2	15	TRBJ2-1	TGTGCCAGCAGCTCCGTAGCGGGAGAGGGCAATGAGCAGTTCTTC	CASSSVAGEGNEQFF
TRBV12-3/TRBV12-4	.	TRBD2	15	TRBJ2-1	TGTGCCAGCAGTTTGGGAGGGATATCCTACAATGAGCAGTTCTTC	CASSLGGISYNEQFF
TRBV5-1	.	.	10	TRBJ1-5	TGCGCCAGCAGCTTCCAGCCCCAGCATTTT	CASSFQPQHF
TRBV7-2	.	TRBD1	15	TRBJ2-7	TGTGCCAGCAGCTTAGAGGGGGCAGGAAACTACGAGCAGTACTTC	CASSLEGAGNYEQYF
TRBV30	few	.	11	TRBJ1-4	TGTGCCTCCGCAACTAATGAAAAACTGTTTTTT	CASATNEKLFF
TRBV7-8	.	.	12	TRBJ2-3	TGTGCCAGCAGCTTAGTTGGAGATACGCAGTATTTT	CASSLVGDTQYF
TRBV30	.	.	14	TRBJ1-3	TGTGCCTGGAGATACGGCAGGGGAAGAAACACCATATATTTT	CAWRYGRGRNTIYF
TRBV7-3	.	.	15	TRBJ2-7	TGTGCCAGCAGCCTGTCGGGTAGCGGCTCCTACGAGCAGTACTTC	CASSLSGSGSYEQYF
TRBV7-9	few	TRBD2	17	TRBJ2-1	TGTGCCAGCAGCTTAGGTGGGACTAGCGGGGGCCACAATGAGCAGTTCTTC	CASSLGGTSGGHNEQFF
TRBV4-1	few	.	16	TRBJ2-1	TGCGCCAGCAGCGCGTCGTGGAGAAGGTCCTACAATGAGCAGTTCTTC	CASSASWRRSYNEQFF
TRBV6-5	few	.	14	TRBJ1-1	TGTGCCAGCAGTGAACAGGACTGGGGCACTGAAGCTTTCTTT	CASSEQDWGTEAFF
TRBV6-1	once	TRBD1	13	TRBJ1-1	TGTGCCAGCAGGAAGACAGGGGGCAATGAAGCTTTCTTT	CASRKTGGNEAFF
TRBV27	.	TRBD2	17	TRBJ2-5	TGTGCCAGCAGCTCGCTCAGGGCTAGCGGGATTGTAGAGACCCAGTACTTC	CASSSLRASGIVETQYF
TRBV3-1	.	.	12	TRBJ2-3	TGTGCCAGCAGCCAGACAAAAGATACGCAGTATTTT	CASSQTKDTQYF
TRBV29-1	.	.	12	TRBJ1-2	TGCAGCGTTGTCGGCGGTAGCTATGGCTACACCTTC	CSVVGGSYGYTF
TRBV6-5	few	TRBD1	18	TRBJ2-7	TGTGCCAGCAGGCCGTCCCGGGACAGGGGGTCCTACCCCTACGAGCAGTACTTC	CASRPSRDRGSYPYEQYF
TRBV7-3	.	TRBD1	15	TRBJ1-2	TGTGCCAGCAGCTTAAGCGGGACAGATAACTATGGCTACACCTTC	CASSLSGTDNYGYTF
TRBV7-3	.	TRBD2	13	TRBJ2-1	TGTGCCAGCAGTGCTAGCGGGGGGGCTCAGCAGTTCTTC	CASSASGGAQQFF
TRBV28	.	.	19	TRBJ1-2	TGTGCCAGCAATTTTGTGTTTAAGGCCCGTCCGGGACAACCTTATGGCTACACCTTC	CASNFVFKARPGQPYGYTF
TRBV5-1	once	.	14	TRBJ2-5	TGCGCCAGCAGCTTCAGCTTGGCGTCGGAGACCCAGTACTTC	CASSFSLASETQYF
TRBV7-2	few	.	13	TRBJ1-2	TGTGCCAGCAGCGCCAGACTCGTAGGTGGCTACACCTTC	CASSARLVGGYTF
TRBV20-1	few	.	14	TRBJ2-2	TGCAGTGCCCCAGCCAGGGTTGTCACCGGGGAGCTGTTTTTT	CSAPARVVTGELFF